This T cell receptor (beta chain) derives from a study of blood T cell repertoires in COVID-19. Study information: PBMCs, B-cell-depleted T cells, or T cells were the source of the cDNA or gDNA that made up the material.

Trimming stripped 0 bases from V and 2 bases from J, with 10 bases between. This CDR3 is 15 amino acids long. Per the germline V gene, CDR1 is SGHRS and CDR2 is YFSETQ. Per the authors' pipeline: Amplification with reference gene primers provided the estimates of nucleated cell counts. The repertoire was sequenced with immunoSEQ multiplex PCR; TCRdb's copy has only in-frame clones and lacks some. V and J calls and clone size are as listed in that table; D and trimming were resolved from the DNA. The sample has about 190,000 clones; roughly 86% are singletons. Those who participated ranged in age from roughly 18 to 90 years and resided in 24 US areas. The study assigned cohorts using participant-reported clinical history.

The receptor comes from a woman aged 30 to 39 who had recovered from COVID-19. The chain carries TRBV5-1 and TRBJ2-3; possible D gene TRBD2, 6 bases. The sequenced sample consisted of PBMCs or T cells enriched from blood (not recorded which). The CDR3 nucleotides are TGCGCCAGCAGCTTGGCCCGGGGGTTCACAGATACGCAGTATTTT. Translating gives CASSLARGFTDTQYF.